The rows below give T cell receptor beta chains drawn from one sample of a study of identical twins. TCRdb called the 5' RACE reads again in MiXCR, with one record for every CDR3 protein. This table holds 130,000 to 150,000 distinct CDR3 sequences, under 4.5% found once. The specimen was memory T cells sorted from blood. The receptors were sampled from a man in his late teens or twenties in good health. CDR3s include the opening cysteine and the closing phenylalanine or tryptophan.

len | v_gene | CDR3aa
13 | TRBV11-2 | CASSLVNGGREFF
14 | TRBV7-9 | CASRHNRPGETQYF
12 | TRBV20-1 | CSAAAPNQPQHF
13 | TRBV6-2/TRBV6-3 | CASSLQTSGRVFF
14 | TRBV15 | CATSRGGRTDTQYF
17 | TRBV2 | CASSEGLRQVFRETQYF
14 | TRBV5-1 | CASSPRTSAGEQFF
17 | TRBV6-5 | CASSYSRHPVRTDTQYF
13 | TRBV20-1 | CSARRGGNTEAFF
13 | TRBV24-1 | CATSRDPTDTQYF
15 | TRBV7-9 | CASSLWDRGGTEAFF
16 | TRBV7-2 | CASSPMPGVANYGYTF
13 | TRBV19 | CASSWGQPGPQHF
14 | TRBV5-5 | CASSTTGDGNTIYF
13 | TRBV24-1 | CATSVPGIHEQFF
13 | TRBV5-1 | CASGGGATDTQYF
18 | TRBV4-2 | CASSQDSQWTSGPNIQYF
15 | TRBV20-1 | CSARDRSGRPNEQFF
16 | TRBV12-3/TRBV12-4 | CASSLAARYSNQPQHF
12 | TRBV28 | CASSRGQVEQFF
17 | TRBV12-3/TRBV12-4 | CASSLEGGLAGGETQYF
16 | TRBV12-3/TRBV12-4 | CASNPTGTGVGEKLFF
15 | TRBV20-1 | CSASFPGLGDYEQYF
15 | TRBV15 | CATSRVRVLTEKLFF
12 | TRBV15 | CATSRSLAEQFF
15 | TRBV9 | CASSVGQGTPGELFF
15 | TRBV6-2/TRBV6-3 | CASSSRTSDTDTQYF
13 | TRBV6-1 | CASWDRGISEQYF